This T cell receptor (beta chain) was profiled in a study of T cells in narcolepsy (dated by TCRdb to 2016 to 2019). For context, the study as a whole: Patients with narcolepsy type 1 or type 2 (NT1, NT2) and healthy control donors were enrolled in the study. The study sought autoreactive T cells targeting hypocretin neuron self-antigens (hypocretin, TRIB2) in narcolepsy patients, using TCR Vbeta sequencing to track clonotypes in blood and CSF.

The research as a whole found: Certain blood memory CD4+ repertoires from patients and controls had no sequences that matched autoreactive T cell clones. Patients and controls had comparable numbers of sequenced blood memory CD4+ clonotypes, averaging about 40,000 and 33,000, respectively. Autoreactive clonotypes were reported to be detected serially in the blood of the same patients and of different patients, but not in the blood of healthy controls. HCRT-specific and TRIB2-specific autoreactive clonotypes were highlighted in plots that compared CD4+ T cell clonotypes in CSF versus blood from the same patient.

Memory CD4+ T cells were sorted ex vivo from peripheral blood of narcolepsy patients and healthy controls for TCR Vbeta sequencing. Spanning cysteine to phenylalanine, the CDR3 consists of 13 amino acids. Only the CDR3 portion is preserved as DNA: 39 bases, with reading frame beginning at the first base. The germline V gene encodes CDR1 SNHLY and CDR2 FYNNEI. V loses 5 bases of germline sequence and J loses 3 bases, and the interval between the two ends is 10 bases. The library was obtained by the immunoSEQ multiplex PCR assay. The source is immuneACCESS, and TCRdb retained only in-frame sequences with V and J called. Part of the clones is not carried over; for the studies checked, unresolved V genes explain less than half of this, and the remainder is unexplained. In all, the sample holds about 24,000 clones, and roughly 85% of those were seen once. The ten largest clones add up to roughly 10% of the sample.

Worth noting for this clone: There is no known antigen for this receptor. Base qualities are not recorded, but no much larger clone differs from it by a single base.

The clonotype comes from a human donor in good health. Sequenced sample: memory (CD45RA-) CD4+ T cells from blood. Taken with the paper, the label for cell subset or site translates to: memory T cells sorted ex vivo from peripheral blood. The chain is encoded by TRBV2 joined to TRBJ1-1; no D gene is confidently identified. The encoded CDR3 is CASSKTRDTEAFF. In nucleotide form, the sequence is TGTGCCAGCAGTAAAACAAGGGACACTGAAGCTTTCTTT.